Given below is one T cell receptor beta chain in context. This sample is drawn from a study of T-cell reconstitution after alpha-beta-depleted transplantation in children. Preparation of the TCRbeta library used unique molecular identifiers. From the PCR reads, TCRdb called clonotypes with MiXCR, one entry per CDR3 protein. The table lists about 510,000 distinct CDR3 sequences, about an eighth of them singletons, with 12% to 15% in the top ten. Germline CDR1 and CDR2: MDHEN and SYDVKM. This CDR3 is built from 15 residues. Deletions cut 0 bases from V and 14 bases from J, with 17 bases between. The material was PBMCs, mostly from graft donor cells, obtained 180 days after TCRalphabeta/CD19-depleted stem cell transplant. This clonotype originated in a female patient aged 2-10 years who had a stem cell transplant for aplastic anemia, so the T cells may come from the graft donor. V and J are TRBV28 and TRBJ1-6; D remains unclear. This chain's CDR3 is CASSLWKGPLSSLHF. In DNA form, the CDR3 reads TGTGCCAGCAGTTTATGGAAGGGCCCCCTAAGTTCCCTCCACTTT.